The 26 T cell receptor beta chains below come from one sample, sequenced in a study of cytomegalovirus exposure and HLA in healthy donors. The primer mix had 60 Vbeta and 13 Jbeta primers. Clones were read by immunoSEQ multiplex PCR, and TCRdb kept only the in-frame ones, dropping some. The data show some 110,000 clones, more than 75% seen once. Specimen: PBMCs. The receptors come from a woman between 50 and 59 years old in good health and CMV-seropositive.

CDR3 DNA: TGTGCCAGCAGTCCCGAACAAGAAAGCTCCTACAATGAGCAGTTCTTC. Translating gives CASSPEQESSYNEQFF. This chain links TRBV28 with TRBJ2-1; D is unresolved. The germline CDR1 and CDR2 sequences are MDHEN and SYDVKM. This CDR3 spans 16 amino acids. V was shortened by 5 bases and J by 0 bases, with 14 bases between the two germline ends.

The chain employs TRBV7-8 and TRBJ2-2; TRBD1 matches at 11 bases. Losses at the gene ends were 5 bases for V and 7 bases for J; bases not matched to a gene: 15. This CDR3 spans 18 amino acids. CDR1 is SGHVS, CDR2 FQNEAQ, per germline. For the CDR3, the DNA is TGTGCCAGCAGCCCCACCCTCCTAGGACAGGGGGCTGGCGGGGAGCTGTTTTTT. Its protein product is CASSPTLLGQGAGGELFF.

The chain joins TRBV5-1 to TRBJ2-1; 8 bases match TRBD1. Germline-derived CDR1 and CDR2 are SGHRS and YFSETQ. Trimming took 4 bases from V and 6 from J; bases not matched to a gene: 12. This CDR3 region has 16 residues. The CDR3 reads CASSPEGQGGSNEQFF. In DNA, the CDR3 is TGCGCCAGCAGCCCGGAAGGACAGGGTGGGTCCAATGAGCAGTTCTTC.

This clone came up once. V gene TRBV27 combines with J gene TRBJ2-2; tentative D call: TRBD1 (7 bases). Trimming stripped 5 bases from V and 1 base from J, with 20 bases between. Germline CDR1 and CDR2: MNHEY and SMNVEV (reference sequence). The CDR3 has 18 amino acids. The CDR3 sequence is CASSRPRGTAGNTGELFF. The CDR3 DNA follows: TGTGCCAGCAGTCGGCCCCGAGGGACAGCGGGGAACACCGGGGAGCTGTTTTTT.

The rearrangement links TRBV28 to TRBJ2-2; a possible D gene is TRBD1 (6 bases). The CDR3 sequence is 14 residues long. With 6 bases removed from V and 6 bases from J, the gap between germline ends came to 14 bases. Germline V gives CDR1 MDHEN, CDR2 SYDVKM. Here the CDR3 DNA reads TGTGCCAGCAGCCGGACAGTGGGTGCCGGGGAGCTGTTTTTT. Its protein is CASSRTVGAGELFF. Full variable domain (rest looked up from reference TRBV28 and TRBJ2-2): DVKVTQSSRYLVKRTGEKVFLECVQDMDHENMFWYRQDPGLGLRLIYFSYDVKMKEKGDIPEGYSVSREKKERFSLILESASTNQTSMYLCASSRTVGAGELFFGEGSRLTVL.

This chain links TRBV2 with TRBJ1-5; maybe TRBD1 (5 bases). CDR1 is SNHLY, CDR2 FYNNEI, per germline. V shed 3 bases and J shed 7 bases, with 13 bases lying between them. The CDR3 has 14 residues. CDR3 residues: CASSDTWGVQPQHF. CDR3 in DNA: TGTGCCAGCAGTGACACCTGGGGGGTCCAGCCCCAGCATTTT.

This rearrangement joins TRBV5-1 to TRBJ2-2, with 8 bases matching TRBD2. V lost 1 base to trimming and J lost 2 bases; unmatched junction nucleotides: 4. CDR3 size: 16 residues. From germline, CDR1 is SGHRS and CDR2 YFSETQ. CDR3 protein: CASSLQRGTNTGELFF. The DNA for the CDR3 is TGCGCCAGCAGCTTGCAGCGGGGGACCAACACCGGGGAGCTGTTTTTT. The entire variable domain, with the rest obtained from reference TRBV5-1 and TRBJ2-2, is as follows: KAGVTQTPRYLIKTRGQQVTLSCSPISGHRSVSWYQQTPGQGLQFLFEYFSETQRNKGNFPGRFSGRQFSNSRSEMNVSTLELGDSALYLCASSLQRGTNTGELFFGEGSRLTVL.

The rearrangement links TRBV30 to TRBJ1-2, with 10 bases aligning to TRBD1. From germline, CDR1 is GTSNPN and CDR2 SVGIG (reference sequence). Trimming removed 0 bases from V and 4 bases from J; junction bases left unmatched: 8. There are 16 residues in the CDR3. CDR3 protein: CAWSVIRGQGFYGYTF. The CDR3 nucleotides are TGTGCCTGGAGTGTAATCCGGGGACAGGGGTTCTATGGCTACACCTTC. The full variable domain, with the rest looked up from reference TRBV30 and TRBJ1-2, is SQTIHQWPATLVQPVGSPLSLECTVEGTSNPNLYWYRQAAGRGLQLLFYSVGIGQISSEVPQNLSASRPQDRQFILSSKKLLLSDSGFYLCAWSVIRGQGFYGYTFGSGTRLTVV.

Written as DNA, the CDR3 is TGCGCCAGCAGCCAAGGGACAGGCTACAATGAGCAGTTCTTC. The encoded protein is CASSQGTGYNEQFF. The rearrangement links TRBV5-1 to TRBJ2-1, with 8 bases that match TRBD1. The J segment lost 3 bases and the V segment lost 4 bases, leaving 3 bases of the junction unmatched. CDR1 SGHRS and CDR2 YFSETQ come from the germline V gene. The CDR3 has 14 amino acids.

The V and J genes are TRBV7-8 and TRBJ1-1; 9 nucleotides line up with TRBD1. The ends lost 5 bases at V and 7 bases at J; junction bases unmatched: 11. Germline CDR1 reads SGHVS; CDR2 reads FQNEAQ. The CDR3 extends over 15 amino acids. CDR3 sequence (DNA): TGTGCCAGCAGCGTACGGACAGGGGCGAATATTGAAGCTTTCTTT. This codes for CASSVRTGANIEAFF.

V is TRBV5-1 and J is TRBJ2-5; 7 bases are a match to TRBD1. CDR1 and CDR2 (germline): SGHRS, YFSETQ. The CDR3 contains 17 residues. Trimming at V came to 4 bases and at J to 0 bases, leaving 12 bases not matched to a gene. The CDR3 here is CASSGDRQGSYQETQYF. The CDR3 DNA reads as TGCGCCAGCAGCGGGGACAGACAGGGATCGTACCAAGAGACCCAGTACTTC.

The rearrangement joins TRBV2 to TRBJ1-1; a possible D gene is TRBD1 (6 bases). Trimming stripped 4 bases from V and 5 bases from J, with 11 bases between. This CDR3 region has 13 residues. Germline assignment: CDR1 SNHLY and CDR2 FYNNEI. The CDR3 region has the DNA TGTGCCAGCAGTGGGGGGCCCGGTACTGAAGCTTTCTTT. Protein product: CASSGGPGTEAFF. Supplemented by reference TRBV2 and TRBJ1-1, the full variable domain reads EPEVTQTPSHQVTQMGQEVILRCVPISNHLYFYWYRQILGQKVEFLVSFYNNEISEKSEIFDDQFSVERPDGSNFTLKIRSTKLEDSAMYFCASSGGPGTEAFFGQGTRLTVV.

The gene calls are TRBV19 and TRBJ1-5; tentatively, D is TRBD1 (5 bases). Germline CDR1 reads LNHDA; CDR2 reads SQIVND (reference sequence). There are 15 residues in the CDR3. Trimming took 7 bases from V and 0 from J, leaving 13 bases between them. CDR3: CASKLFQGSNQPQHF. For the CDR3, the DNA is TGTGCCAGTAAATTATTCCAGGGTAGCAATCAGCCCCAGCATTTT.

The CDR3 DNA sequence: TGTGCCAGCAACCCGGGACAGGGGGGTTACGAGCAGTACTTC. Protein sequence: CASNPGQGGYEQYF. The V gene is TRBV28, the J gene TRBJ2-7; 11 nucleotides agree with TRBD1. The V gene end was trimmed by 7 bases and the J gene end by 4 bases; junction bases not matched to a gene: 6. The CDR3 has 14 residues. CDR1 and CDR2 (germline): MDHEN, SYDVKM. The full variable domain, with the rest looked up from reference TRBV28 and TRBJ2-7, is DVKVTQSSRYLVKRTGEKVFLECVQDMDHENMFWYRQDPGLGLRLIYFSYDVKMKEKGDIPEGYSVSREKKERFSLILESASTNQTSMYLCASNPGQGGYEQYFGPGTRLTVT.

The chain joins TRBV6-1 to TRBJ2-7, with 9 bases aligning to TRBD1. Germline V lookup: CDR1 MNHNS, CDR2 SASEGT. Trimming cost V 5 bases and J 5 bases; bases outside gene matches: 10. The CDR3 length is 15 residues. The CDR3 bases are TGTGCCAGCAGTCTCGGGGGGACAGGGCTCCACGAGCAGTACTTC. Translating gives CASSLGGTGLHEQYF.

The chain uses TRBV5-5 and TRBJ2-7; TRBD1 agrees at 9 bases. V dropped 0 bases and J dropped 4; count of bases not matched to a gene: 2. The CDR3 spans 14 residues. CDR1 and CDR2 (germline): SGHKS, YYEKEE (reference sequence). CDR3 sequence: CASSLGTGVYEQYF. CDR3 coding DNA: TGTGCCAGCAGCTTGGGGACAGGGGTTTACGAGCAGTACTTC.

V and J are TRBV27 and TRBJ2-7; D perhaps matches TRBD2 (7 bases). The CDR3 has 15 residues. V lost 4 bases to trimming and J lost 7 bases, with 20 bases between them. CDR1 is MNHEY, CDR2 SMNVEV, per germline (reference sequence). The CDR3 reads CASSWSGGQAGEQYF. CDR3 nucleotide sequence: TGTGCCAGCAGTTGGTCCGGGGGGCAAGCGGGGGAGCAGTACTTC.

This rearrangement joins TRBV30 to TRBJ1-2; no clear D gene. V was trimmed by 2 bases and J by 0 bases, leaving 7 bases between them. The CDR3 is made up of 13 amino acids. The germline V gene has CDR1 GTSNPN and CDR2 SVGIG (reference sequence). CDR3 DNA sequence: TGTGCCTGGAGTTTTAGTCCTAACTATGGCTACACCTTC. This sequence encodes CAWSFSPNYGYTF.

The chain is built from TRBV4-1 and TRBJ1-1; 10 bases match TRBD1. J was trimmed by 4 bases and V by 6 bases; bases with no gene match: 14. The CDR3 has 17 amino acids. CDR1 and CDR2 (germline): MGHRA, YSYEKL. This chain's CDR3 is CASRGKGDRGLGTEAFF. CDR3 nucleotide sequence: TGCGCCAGCAGAGGCAAAGGGGACAGGGGACTCGGCACTGAAGCTTTCTTT.

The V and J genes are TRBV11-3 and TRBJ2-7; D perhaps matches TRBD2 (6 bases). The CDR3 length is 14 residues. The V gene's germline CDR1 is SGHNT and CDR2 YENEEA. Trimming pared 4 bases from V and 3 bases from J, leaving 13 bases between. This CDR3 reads CASSSGRGNYEQYF. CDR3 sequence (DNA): TGTGCCAGCAGCTCCGGACGCGGGAACTACGAGCAGTACTTC.

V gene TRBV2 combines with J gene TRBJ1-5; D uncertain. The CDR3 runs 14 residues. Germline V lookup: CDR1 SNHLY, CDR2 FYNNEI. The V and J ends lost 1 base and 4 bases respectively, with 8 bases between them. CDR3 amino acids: CASSEDRGNQPQHF. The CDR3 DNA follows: TGTGCCAGCAGTGAAGACCGCGGAAATCAGCCCCAGCATTTT.

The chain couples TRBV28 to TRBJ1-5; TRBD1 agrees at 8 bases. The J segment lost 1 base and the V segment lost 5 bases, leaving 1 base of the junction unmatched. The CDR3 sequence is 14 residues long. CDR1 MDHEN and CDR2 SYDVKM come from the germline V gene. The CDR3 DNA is TGTGCCAGCAGTACAGGGGGAAGCAATCAGCCCCAGCATTTT. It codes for CASSTGGSNQPQHF.

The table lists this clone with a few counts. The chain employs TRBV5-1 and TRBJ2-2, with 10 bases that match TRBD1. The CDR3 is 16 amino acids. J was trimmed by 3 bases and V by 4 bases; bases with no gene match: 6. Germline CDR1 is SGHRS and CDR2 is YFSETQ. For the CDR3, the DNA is TGCGCCAGCAGCCCGGGGACAGGGGTATACACCGGGGAGCTGTTTTTT. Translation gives CASSPGTGVYTGELFF.

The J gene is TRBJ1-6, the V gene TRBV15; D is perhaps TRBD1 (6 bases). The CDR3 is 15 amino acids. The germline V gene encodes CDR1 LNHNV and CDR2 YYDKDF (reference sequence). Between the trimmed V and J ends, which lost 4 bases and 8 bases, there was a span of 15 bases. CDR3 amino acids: CATSKQGLVDSPLHF. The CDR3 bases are TGTGCCACCAGCAAACAGGGTTTAGTGGATTCACCCCTCCACTTT.

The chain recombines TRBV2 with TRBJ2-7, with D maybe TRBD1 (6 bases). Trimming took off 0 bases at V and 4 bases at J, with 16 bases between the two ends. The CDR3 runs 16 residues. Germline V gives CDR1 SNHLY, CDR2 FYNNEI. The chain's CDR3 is CASSEALPGESYEQYF. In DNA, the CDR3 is TGTGCCAGCAGTGAAGCGCTGCCAGGGGAGAGTTACGAGCAGTACTTC. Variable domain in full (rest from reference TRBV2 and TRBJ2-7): EPEVTQTPSHQVTQMGQEVILRCVPISNHLYFYWYRQILGQKVEFLVSFYNNEISEKSEIFDDQFSVERPDGSNFTLKIRSTKLEDSAMYFCASSEALPGESYEQYFGPGTRLTVT.

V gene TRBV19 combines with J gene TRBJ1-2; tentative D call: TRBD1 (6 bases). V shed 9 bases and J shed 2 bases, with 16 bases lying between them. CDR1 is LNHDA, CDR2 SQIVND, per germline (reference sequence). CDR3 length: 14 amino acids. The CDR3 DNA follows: TGTGCCAGCGAGTACAGGGCCCCCAACTATGGCTACACCTTC. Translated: CASEYRAPNYGYTF. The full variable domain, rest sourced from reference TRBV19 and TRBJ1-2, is DGGITQSPKYLFRKEGQNVTLSCEQNLNHDAMYWYRQDPGQGLRLIYYSQIVNDFQKGDIAEGYSVSREKKESFPLTVTSAQKNPTAFYLCASEYRAPNYGYTFGSGTRLTVV.